Described below is a single T cell receptor (beta chain) sequence and its context. There is no known antigen for this receptor. Within one base of it there is no much larger clone, and no base qualities were kept. In light of the paper, this sample's time point label describes: late/post reinfection, 12 to 24 weeks after detection. The sorted cells were sequenced directly ex vivo, without any in vitro expansion ahead of TCR sequencing. The donors, who were people who inject drugs, were enrolled in the Montreal Acute Hepatitis C Cohort Study (HEPCO) in Canada. As controls, total naive CD8 T cells, sorted as viable CD3+ CD8+ CD45RO-, were obtained from a couple of donors at each of the three reinfection time points. Before sorting, cryopreserved peripheral blood mononuclear cells were thawed and used as the source for purifying CD8 T cells. Negative selection with the MACS CD8+ T cell Isolation Kit was used to enrich CD8 T cells. Cells were sorted on a BD FACSAria II sorter running FACSDiva software, and FlowJo was used to analyze the data.

This record comes from a study of memory CD8 T cells in hepatitis C reinfection (dated by TCRdb to about 2017). Looking at the study overall: Two consecutive HCV infections were spontaneously resolved by three donors, whereas a primary infection was cleared by two donors who then became chronically infected after reinfection. Late or post reinfection samples were obtained 12 to 24 weeks after detection of reinfection. In five donors, the study followed the TCR beta repertoire of virus-specific CD8 T cells over time through an HCV reinfection episode. Participants who had resolved a prior HCV infection were followed every 3 months in the reinfection study. Between about 2008 and 2012, several reinfection cases with stored pre-reinfection samples were identified. HCV reinfection was defined as a positive HCV RNA test following two negative tests taken at least 60 days apart. General conclusions and limits of the study: With only a handful of donors, the study could not reach definitive conclusions about public clonotypes linked to secondary clearance.

The method was the immunoSEQ multiplex PCR assay. Genomic DNA was pulled from the sorted cells, and the automated high-throughput method of Adaptive Biotechnologies was used to sequence the TCR beta V, D and J regions. A two-step, bias-controlled multiplex PCR was used to amplify the CDR3 regions. An Illumina instrument was used to sequence the amplified TCR beta libraries. Processing in the source paper ran as follows. Demultiplexed reads were processed to reduce amplification and sequencing bias, and CDR3 sequences were assigned to gene families using the IMGT database. ImmunoSEQ software version 2.0 was used to analyze the repertoire data. Clonotype lists were filtered to remove out-of-frame sequences and sequences containing stop codons in the CDR3. Clonotypes below 0.01% frequency were excluded because they corresponded to less than one cell. To get richness, observed richness was divided by input cell number, while evenness came from dividing Shannon entropy by log observed richness. Simpson diversity and Morisita-Horn overlap indices were used to quantify repertoire diversity and similarity between time points. Clonotypes were categorized as dominant (>1%), sub-dominant (0.5-0.99%), low abundance (0.1-0.49%) or lowest abundance (<0.1%). For the germline index, total nucleotide additions were subtracted from total CDR3 length, and that difference was then divided by total CDR3 length. In its TCRdb copy, this immuneACCESS table keeps in-frame sequences only and misses some clones. Where compared with another copy, unresolved V genes explain less than half of these, and the others have no known cause. The V and J calls and clone size were taken over from that table, and D and trimming were inferred from the DNA. Recorded for this sample are about 46,000 clones; roughly 87% of them occurred a single time. The top ten clonotypes cover 0.6% to 0.85% of the sample.

The sequenced sample consisted of naive CD8+ T cells sorted from blood. The meaning of the sample's cell subset or site label: total naive CD8+CD45RO- T cells. The sequence derives from a man between 18 and 35 years old with hepatitis C virus infection.

Here is the DNA: TGTGCCAGCAGCACCGGGACTAGCGGGAATCCCGGGGAGCTGTTTTTT. It specifies CASSTGTSGNPGELFF. The chain is encoded by TRBV5-5 joined to TRBJ2-2; 13 bases in the middle match TRBD2. The junction shows trimming of 4 bases on V and 6 bases on J, and the gene matches do not reach 6 bases of it. The cysteine opens and the phenylalanine closes a CDR3 of 16 amino acids. The read is trimmed to its CDR3 DNA, 48 bases read in frame from base 1. The germline V gene (reference sequence) supplies CDR1 SGHKS and CDR2 YYEKEE.